These 17 T cell receptor beta chains originate from one sample sequenced in a study of cytomegalovirus exposure and HLA in healthy donors. This PCR relied on a set of 60 Vbeta primers and 13 Jbeta primers. Repertoires were generated with immunoSEQ multiplex PCR, while TCRdb's copy carries only in-frame clones and drops some. This table has some 150,000 clones, around 9% appearing once. The material sequenced was PBMCs. All receptors come from a middle-aged woman in good health and CMV-seropositive.

This clone was recorded a few times. The chain joins TRBV5-1 to TRBJ2-2; possibly TRBD2 for D (7 bases). CDR3 length: 17 amino acids. Germline CDR1 is SGHRS and CDR2 is YFSETQ. The V end was cut by 0 bases, the J end by 4 bases, with 16 bases between. The DNA for the CDR3 is TGCGCCAGCAGCTTGGCCGGCGGGGGCGGGAGCACCGGGGAGCTGTTTTTT. Protein sequence: CASSLAGGGGSTGELFF.

The chain recombines TRBV7-7 with TRBJ2-2; D ambiguous. Germline loops: CDR1 SSHAT, CDR2 FNYEAQ (reference sequence). Trimming left V 2 bases short and J 5 bases short, with 9 bases between. This CDR3 has 14 residues. DNA for the CDR3: TGTGCCAGCAGCTTAAAACACACAACCGGGGAGCTGTTTTTT. It is translated as CASSLKHTTGELFF.

This clone was observed a few times. The chain combines TRBV7-2 with TRBJ2-1; 7 bases match TRBD1. This CDR3 has 13 residues. Germline V gene sequence: CDR1 SGHTA, CDR2 FQGNSA. After removal of 6 bases from V and 8 bases from J, the junction contained 7 bases not matched to a gene. The CDR3 nucleotides are TGTGCCAGCAGGTCCGGGACAGCGCATGAGCAGTTCTTC. Translating gives CASRSGTAHEQFF.

This clone appeared a few times. This chain uses TRBV4-2 with TRBJ2-7; 7 bases match TRBD2. The CDR3 totals 15 residues. Germline-derived CDR1 and CDR2 are LGHNA and YNFKEQ. With 1 base clipped from V and 1 base from J, the junction kept 4 bases outside the gene matches. This CDR3 is CASSQALGRSYEQYF. As DNA, the CDR3 is TGTGCCAGCAGCCAAGCTCTCGGGAGGTCCTACGAGCAGTACTTC.

V usage is TRBV29-1 and J usage is TRBJ2-3, with 7 bases fitting TRBD1. The trim removed 2 bases at V and 2 bases at J, leaving 4 bases unmatched. Germline CDR1 is SQVTM and CDR2 is ANQGSEA. The CDR3 totals 14 residues. CDR3 in DNA: TGCAGCGTTGAAAACAGGGGTTACACAGATACGCAGTATTTT. Amino acid sequence: CSVENRGYTDTQYF.

This clone was found a few times. This likely stems from a read error, as it lies one base from a far larger clone. The chain is built from TRBV6-5 and TRBJ1-1, with D possibly matching TRBD1 (5 bases). The CDR3 runs to 12 residues. Germline V gene lookup returns CDR1 MNHEY and CDR2 SVGAGI. CDR3 sequence (DNA): TGTGCCAGCAGTTACGGAGGGACTGAAGCTTTATTT. Encoded protein: CASSYGGTEALF.

This clone was observed a handful of times. This chain uses TRBV5-8 with TRBJ2-1; 9 bases align to TRBD2. CDR3 length equals 15 residues. J gave up 8 bases and V 3 bases, and 9 bases lay outside the gene matches. From germline, CDR1 is SGHTS and CDR2 YDEGEE. The CDR3 reads CASSSLRRGGDEQFF. CDR3 nucleotides: TGTGCCAGCAGCTCCCTAAGGCGGGGGGGCGATGAGCAGTTCTTC.

This clone has only a few counts. The chain recombines TRBV5-1 with TRBJ2-1, with 10 bases fitting TRBD2. The germline V gene encodes CDR1 SGHRS and CDR2 YFSETQ. After removal of 0 bases from V and 9 bases from J, the junction contained 12 bases not matched to a gene. CDR3 size: 17 residues. CDR3 protein: CASSLGAVAGGQTEQFF. DNA of the CDR3: TGCGCCAGCAGCTTGGGAGCAGTAGCGGGGGGCCAGACTGAGCAGTTCTTC.

The chain links TRBV5-1 to TRBJ2-5, with unresolved D. The CDR3 runs 13 residues. Germline lookup yields CDR1 SGHRS and CDR2 YFSETQ. V gave up 0 bases and J gave up 4 bases, with 7 bases separating them. DNA for the CDR3: TGCGCCAGCAGCTTGGGCGTCTTAGAGACCCAGTACTTC. Its protein is CASSLGVLETQYF.

This clone turned up a few times. V is TRBV5-4 and J is TRBJ1-4, with TRBD1 identical over 9 bases. V was pared by 3 bases and J by 8 bases, with 8 bases of the junction left unmatched. The germline gives CDR1 SGHNT, CDR2 YYREEE (reference sequence). The CDR3 length is 15 residues. In DNA form, the CDR3 reads TGTGCCAGCAGCTCCGGACAGGGGTTTCCAGAAAAACTGTTTTTT. It is translated as CASSSGQGFPEKLFF.

The chain joins TRBV5-5 to TRBJ2-7, with D perhaps TRBD2 (6 bases). The CDR3 totals 16 residues. Germline assignment: CDR1 SGHKS and CDR2 YYEKEE (reference sequence). Trimming removed 0 bases from V and 2 bases from J, with 15 bases in between. CDR3 sequence: CASSLVGEVGAYEQYF. CDR3 DNA: TGTGCCAGCAGCTTGGTAGGGGAGGTCGGTGCCTACGAGCAGTACTTC.

The V and J genes are TRBV6-4 and TRBJ1-2; D is unresolved. Trimming pared 6 bases from V and 2 bases from J, leaving 10 bases between. The CDR3 has 13 residues. The V gene's germline CDR1 is MRHNA and CDR2 SNTAGT. CDR3 loop: CASRPDTNYGYTF. CDR3 DNA: TGTGCCAGCAGGCCCGACACCAACTATGGCTACACCTTC.

The chain has TRBV2 and TRBJ2-3; 11 positions agree with TRBD1. The V and J ends lost 6 bases and 3 bases, in that order; junction bases with no gene match: 5. The CDR3 runs 15 residues. Germline V gives CDR1 SNHLY, CDR2 FYNNEI. The CDR3 here is CASSSGTGGTDTQYF. In DNA, the CDR3 is TGTGCCAGCAGCTCCGGGACAGGGGGGACAGATACGCAGTATTTT.

The table lists this clone with a few counts. The genes are TRBV20-1 and TRBJ1-2; D not resolved. The V end was cut by 1 base, the J end by 14 bases, with 11 bases between. Germline V gene lookup returns CDR1 DFQATT and CDR2 SNEGSKA (reference sequence). The CDR3 totals 10 residues. This chain's CDR3 is CSARGAYPTF. In DNA form, the CDR3 reads TGCAGTGCTAGAGGAGCTTACCCGACCTTC.

As for this clone: One end of the junction varies from germline; a read error may be responsible. This same CDR3 is encoded by further DNA sequences in the sample. The rearrangement uses TRBV19 and TRBJ1-1; a possible D gene is TRBD1 (5 bases). Germline assignment: CDR1 LNHDA and CDR2 SQIVND (reference sequence). This CDR3 is built from 15 residues. CDR3 protein: CASSSQGGLKTEAFF. DNA of the CDR3: TGTGCCAGTAGTAGTCAGGGAGGATTGAAGACTGAAGCTTTCTTT.

Note on this clone: It differs at one base from a far larger clone, so likely a read error. Other DNA sequences in this sample translate to the same CDR3. CDR3 sequence reads: CASSADKAFYGYTF. CDR3 sequence (DNA): TGTGCCAGTAGCGCGGACAAGGCTTTCTATGGCTACACCTTC. V usage is TRBV5-6 and J usage is TRBJ1-2, with a possible D match to TRBD1 (5 bases). Per the germline V gene, CDR1 is SGHDT and CDR2 is YYEEEE. There are 14 residues in the CDR3. With 8 bases removed from V and 4 bases from J, the gap between germline ends came to 18 bases.

CDR3 in amino acids: CSVGGGGEKLFF. CDR3 DNA sequence: TGCAGCGTTGGGGGCGGGGGTGAAAAACTGTTTTTT. V and J are TRBV29-1 and TRBJ1-4; tentative D call: TRBD1 (5 bases). V was shortened by 4 bases and J by 7 bases, with 10 bases between the two germline ends. Germline loops: CDR1 SQVTM, CDR2 ANQGSEA. The CDR3 is 12 residues long.